These 26 T cell receptor beta chains originate from one sample sequenced in a study of blood T cell repertoires in COVID-19. Produced via immunoSEQ multiplex PCR; TCRdb's table is partial and in-frame only. The sample records approximately 100,000 clones, 85% being singletons. The material sequenced was peripheral blood. The receptors derive from an elderly man with acute or convalescent COVID-19.

The V call is TRBV5-1, the J call TRBJ2-1; D unresolved. CDR1 is SGHRS and CDR2 is YFSETQ in the germline V gene. V was cut by 2 bases and J by 5 bases, with 8 bases left in between. The CDR3 has 13 amino acids. In DNA form, the CDR3 reads TGCGCCAGCAGCTTTGACTGGGACAATGAGCAGTTCTTC. The encoded protein is CASSFDWDNEQFF.

The J gene is TRBJ2-5, the V gene TRBV29-1, with D possibly matching TRBD2 (5 bases). The length of the CDR3 is 13 residues. Trimming left V 4 bases short and J 2 bases short, with 11 bases between. CDR1 is SQVTM and CDR2 is ANQGSEA in the germline V gene. CDR3 loop: CSVVGVRQETQYF. CDR3 coding DNA: TGCAGCGTTGTCGGGGTAAGACAAGAGACCCAGTACTTC.

CDR3 amino acids: CASSRGLGLDEQYF. In DNA form, the CDR3 reads TGTGCCAGCAGCAGGGGACTAGGTCTCGACGAGCAGTACTTC. The chain carries TRBV7-6 and TRBJ2-7; TRBD2 agrees at 8 bases. The CDR3 totals 14 residues. The germline V gene encodes CDR1 SGHVS and CDR2 FNYEAQ. V was clipped by 5 bases and J by 5 bases; unmatched bases: 8.

CDR3 nucleotide sequence: TGTGCCAGCAGCTCCGATCAGGGATTTAGCCAGCCCCAGCATTTT. Translating gives CASSSDQGFSQPQHF. This chain uses TRBV7-9 with TRBJ1-5, with D perhaps TRBD1 (5 bases). V shed 4 bases and J shed 7 bases, with 17 bases lying between them. Germline assignment: CDR1 SEHNR and CDR2 FQNEAQ (reference sequence). The CDR3 totals 15 residues.

This clone was seen a handful of times. The chain recombines TRBV29-1 with TRBJ2-2, with 10 bases aligning to TRBD1. With 4 bases clipped from V and 4 bases from J, the junction kept 9 bases outside the gene matches. The CDR3 contains 16 residues. The germline CDR1 and CDR2 sequences are SQVTM and ANQGSEA. DNA for the CDR3: TGCAGCGTTGCCCCCTGGACAGGGGGTATCACCGGGGAGCTGTTTTTT. Translated: CSVAPWTGGITGELFF.

The chain uses TRBV5-1 and TRBJ1-4; tentatively, D is TRBD1 (6 bases). From germline, CDR1 is SGHRS and CDR2 YFSETQ. The length of the CDR3 is 13 residues. V gave up 4 bases and J gave up 5 bases, with 9 bases separating them. DNA of the CDR3: TGCGCCAGCAGCCCTGACAGGAATGAAAAACTGTTTTTT. This sequence encodes CASSPDRNEKLFF.

The chain is built from TRBV5-4 and TRBJ2-2; 10 bases are shared with TRBD2. The CDR3 length is 16 residues. The V gene end was trimmed by 0 bases and the J gene end by 8 bases; junction bases not matched to a gene: 7. Germline lookup yields CDR1 SGHNT and CDR2 YYREEE (reference sequence). CDR3 loop: CASSLASGGPMGELFF. The CDR3 region has the DNA TGTGCCAGCAGCTTGGCTAGCGGGGGCCCTATGGGGGAGCTGTTTTTT.

This rearrangement joins TRBV7-2 to TRBJ2-7; D gene uncertain. CDR1 and CDR2 from the germline V gene are SGHTA and FQGNSA. Trimming shortened V by 0 bases and J by 0 bases, and 12 bases separated the two germline ends. The CDR3 sequence is 16 residues long. The CDR3 protein is CASSLARKSPSYEQYF. CDR3 coding DNA: TGTGCCAGCAGCTTAGCCCGCAAGAGTCCCTCCTACGAGCAGTACTTC.

The chain couples TRBV24-1 to TRBJ2-5, with D unresolved. Trimming removed 1 base from V and 1 base from J, with 9 bases in between. The germline gives CDR1 KGHDR, CDR2 SFDVKD. The CDR3 runs to 15 residues. The CDR3 nucleotides read TGTGCCACCAGTGATTTCGGCGGAACCCAAGAGACCCAGTACTTC. It codes for CATSDFGGTQETQYF.

The chain has TRBV2 and TRBJ2-1; D gene ambiguous. Germline V gives CDR1 SNHLY, CDR2 FYNNEI. Trimming shortened V by 7 bases and J by 9 bases, and 16 bases separated the two germline ends. CDR3 length equals 13 residues. The CDR3 region has the DNA TGTGCCAGCAACCTAGGTTTTTCGGGTGAGCAGTTCTTC. This translates into CASNLGFSGEQFF.

This sequence joins TRBV27 and TRBJ1-1; 8 bases agree with TRBD1. The V gene's germline CDR1 is MNHEY and CDR2 SMNVEV (reference sequence). This CDR3 has 14 amino acids. Trimming cost V 3 bases and J 1 base; bases outside gene matches: 1. The CDR3 sequence: CASSFQGANTEAFF. For the CDR3, the DNA is TGTGCCAGCAGTTTCCAGGGGGCGAACACTGAAGCTTTCTTT.

The rearrangement joins TRBV11-3 to TRBJ2-5; 7 nucleotides match TRBD1. Per the germline V gene, CDR1 is SGHNT and CDR2 is YENEEA. Trimming removed 5 bases from V and 2 bases from J; junction bases left unmatched: 8. This CDR3 region has 15 residues. The CDR3 reads CASSKRTGLQETQYF. The DNA for the CDR3 is TGTGCCAGCAGCAAAAGGACAGGCCTTCAAGAGACCCAGTACTTC.

This chain joins TRBV19 and TRBJ1-5; tentatively, D is TRBD1 (6 bases). This CDR3 comprises 15 residues. Germline CDR1 reads LNHDA; CDR2 reads SQIVND (reference sequence). Trimming shortened V by 7 bases and J by 5 bases, and 18 bases separated the two germline ends. In DNA form, the CDR3 reads TGTGCCAGTACCTCACTAGGGGGGGACCATCAGCCCCAGCATTTT. Its translation is CASTSLGGDHQPQHF.

The chain recombines TRBV27 with TRBJ2-1, with TRBD2 matching 8 bases. There are 14 residues in the CDR3. Trimming took 10 bases from V and 8 from J; bases not matched to a gene: 13. Germline values: CDR1 MNHEY, CDR2 SMNVEV (reference sequence). CDR3 region: CATSLGGDAYEQFF. The CDR3 region has the DNA TGTGCCACCTCCCTCGGGGGGGACGCCTATGAGCAGTTCTTC.

This clone was recorded a few times. The J gene is TRBJ1-2, the V gene TRBV7-3, with 9 positions matching TRBD1. J gave up 4 bases and V 2 bases, and 8 bases lay outside the gene matches. The CDR3 extends over 16 amino acids. CDR1 and CDR2 (germline): SGHTA, FQGTGA. The CDR3 region is CASSLFGGQGGYGYTF. The CDR3 bases are TGTGCCAGCAGCTTATTTGGGGGACAGGGAGGCTATGGCTACACCTTC. The complete variable domain, with remaining parts taken from reference TRBV7-3 and TRBJ1-2, reads GAGVSQTPSNKVTEKGKYVELRCDPISGHTALYWYRQSLGQGPEFLIYFQGTGAADDSGLPNDRFFAVRPEGSVSTLKIQRTERGDSAVYLCASSLFGGQGGYGYTFGSGTRLTVV.

The rearrangement joins TRBV5-1 to TRBJ2-7; TRBD2 aligns across 13 bases. V was pared by 3 bases and J by 4 bases, with 1 base of the junction left unmatched. The CDR3 is 14 amino acids. CDR1 SGHRS and CDR2 YFSETQ come from the germline V gene. The CDR3 loop reads CASSSTSGRYEQYF. In nucleotides, the CDR3 is TGCGCCAGCAGCTCGACTAGCGGGAGGTACGAGCAGTACTTC.

This clone showed up just a few times. This chain connects TRBV7-9 to TRBJ1-2; 10 nucleotides line up with TRBD1. Trimming took 5 bases from V and 6 from J; bases not matched to a gene: 3. CDR1 and CDR2 from the germline V gene are SEHNR and FQNEAQ (reference sequence). This CDR3 is built from 13 residues. CDR3 protein: CASSVTGGHGYTF. As DNA, the CDR3 is TGTGCCAGCAGCGTGACAGGGGGCCATGGCTACACCTTC. The full variable domain, completed using reference TRBV7-9 and TRBJ1-2, is DTGVSQNPRHKITKRGQNVTFRCDPISEHNRLYWYRQTLGQGPEFLTYFQNEAQLEKSRLLSDRFSAERPKGSFSTLEIQRTEQGDSAMYLCASSVTGGHGYTFGSGTRLTVV.

The chain employs TRBV28 and TRBJ1-5; D is possibly TRBD1 (5 bases). The length of the CDR3 is 14 residues. CDR1 is MDHEN, CDR2 SYDVKM, per germline. Trimming left V 7 bases short and J 6 bases short, with 16 bases between. The DNA for the CDR3 is TGTGCCAGCACCTTTGGGCAGGGCTTTCAGCCCCAGCATTTT. As protein: CASTFGQGFQPQHF.

This clone has a single count. The V and J genes are TRBV10-2 and TRBJ1-4; 9 bases are a match to TRBD1. Unmatched junction bases numbered 15, after V lost 0 bases and J lost 7 bases. Germline lookup yields CDR1 WSHSY and CDR2 SAAADI. The CDR3 is 19 amino acids. The CDR3 spells CASSESPGQGRASLEKLFF. The CDR3 coding sequence is TGCGCCAGCAGTGAGTCACCCGGACAGGGGAGGGCTTCTCTTGAAAAACTGTTTTTT.

This clone was recorded only once. The chain couples TRBV5-8 to TRBJ2-2; 7 bases align to TRBD2. CDR1 and CDR2 (germline): SGHTS, YDEGEE. The CDR3 loop spans 17 amino acids. J was trimmed by 1 base and V by 5 bases; bases with no gene match: 11. The CDR3 spells CASSPGGRAENTGELFF. CDR3 nucleotides: TGTGCCAGCAGTCCCGGAGGGAGGGCTGAGAACACCGGGGAGCTGTTTTTT.

The chain uses TRBV21-1 and TRBJ1-1; TRBD1 is the table's D call, not checked against the DNA. TRBV21-1 is listed as a pseudogene. The CDR3 totals 19 residues. CDR3 region: CASSRPFLDSRHMNTEAFF. The CDR3 DNA sequence: TGTGCCAGCAGCAGACCGTTTTTGGACAGCAGACACATGAACACTGAAGCTTTCTTT.

V and J are TRBV28 and TRBJ1-5, with a possible D match to TRBD1 (6 bases). V was clipped by 3 bases and J by 3 bases, with 9 bases between them. Germline lookup yields CDR1 MDHEN and CDR2 SYDVKM. The CDR3 has 14 residues. As DNA, the CDR3 is TGTGCCAGCAGTTTGGGACACTCCAATCAGCCCCAGCATTTT. It encodes CASSLGHSNQPQHF.

This clone has only one observation. Here the CDR3 DNA reads TGTGCCAGCAGCTCGACTAGCGGGAGGCTGGATGAGCAGTTCTTC. Residues: CASSSTSGRLDEQFF. This sequence joins TRBV5-6 and TRBJ2-1, with TRBD2 matching 13 bases. The CDR3 is 15 residues long. Trimming at V came to 3 bases and at J to 8 bases, leaving 5 bases not matched to a gene. Germline CDR1 is SGHDT and CDR2 is YYEEEE. The whole variable domain, filled in from reference TRBV5-6 and TRBJ2-1, reads DAGVTQSPTHLIKTRGQQVTLRCSPKSGHDTVSWYQQALGQGPQFIFQYYEEEERQRGNFPDRFSGHQFPNYSSELNVNALLLGDSALYLCASSSTSGRLDEQFFGPGTRLTVL.

The DNA for the CDR3 is TGTGCCGGCCGAAATCTTGCTCTGAACACTGAAGCTTTCTTT. Protein: CAGRNLALNTEAFF. The chain couples TRBV30 to TRBJ1-1; D call uncertain. CDR1 GTSNPN and CDR2 SVGIG come from the germline V gene (reference sequence). The CDR3 is 14 amino acids. Trimming cost V 8 bases and J 0 bases, with 16 bases left between them.

The chain joins TRBV7-3 to TRBJ1-2; 8 positions agree with TRBD1. After removal of 3 bases from V and 6 bases from J, the junction contained 3 bases not matched to a gene. Germline lookup yields CDR1 SGHTA and CDR2 FQGTGA. The CDR3 consists of 13 residues. The CDR3, as DNA: TGTGCCAGCAGCTTGACAGGGGAAGATGGCTACACCTTC. Translated, it gives CASSLTGEDGYTF. The full variable domain, rest sourced from reference TRBV7-3 and TRBJ1-2, is GAGVSQTPSNKVTEKGKYVELRCDPISGHTALYWYRQSLGQGPEFLIYFQGTGAADDSGLPNDRFFAVRPEGSVSTLKIQRTERGDSAVYLCASSLTGEDGYTFGSGTRLTVV.

The J gene is TRBJ1-2, the V gene TRBV7-9; weak D call: TRBD1 (5 bases). The ends were cut back, 5 bases at V and 4 bases at J, with 14 bases in the middle. CDR1 SEHNR and CDR2 FQNEAQ come from the germline V gene (reference sequence). This CDR3 is built from 14 residues. CDR3 nucleotides: TGTGCCAGCAGCCCTAGTGGGGGAGGCTATGGCTACACCTTC. Amino acids: CASSPSGGGYGYTF.